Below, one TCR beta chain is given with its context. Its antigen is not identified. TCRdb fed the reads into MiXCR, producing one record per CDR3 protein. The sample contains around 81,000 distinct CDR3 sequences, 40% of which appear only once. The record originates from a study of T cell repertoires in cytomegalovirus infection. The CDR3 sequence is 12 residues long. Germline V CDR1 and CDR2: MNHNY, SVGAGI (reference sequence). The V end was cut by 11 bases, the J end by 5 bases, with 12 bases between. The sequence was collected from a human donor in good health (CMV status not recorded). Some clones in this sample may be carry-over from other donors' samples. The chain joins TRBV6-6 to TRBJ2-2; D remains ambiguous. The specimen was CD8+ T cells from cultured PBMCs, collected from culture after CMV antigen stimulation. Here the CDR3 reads CAGLLRTGELFF. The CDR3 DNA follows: TGTGCCGGCCTATTAAGAACCGGGGAGCTGTTTTTT.